Listed here are 4 T cell receptor beta chains from one sample, sequenced in a study of tissue T cells after allogeneic stem cell transplantation. Method: immunoSEQ multiplex PCR; TCRdb's copy keeps in-frame clones and lacks some. The data hold about 20,000 clones, with roughly 72% observed a single time. The sequenced material came from spleen. These TCRs come from a female BALB/c mouse in good health. This strain has MHC haplotype H2-d.

Comment on this clone: Any gene name here is a mouse gene name. The missing CDR3 end, 1 residue past where the read stops, is filled in from the germline J gene. V is TRBV29 and J is TRBJ2-1, with D possibly being TRBD1 (6 bases). Germline CDR1 is MSHET and CDR2 is SYDVDS. This CDR3 comprises 13 residues. V was shortened by 6 bases and J by 12 bases, with 18 bases between the two germline ends. This chain's CDR3 is CASRTGTPTRQFF. The part of the CDR3 DNA that was read is TGTGCTAGCAGAACCGGGACACCCACTCGGCAGTTC.

A word on this clone: Gene names refer to mouse genes. The sequence runs out 1 residue before the end of the CDR3; the remainder is reconstructed from the germline J gene. The rearrangement joins TRBV13-2 to TRBJ2-2; 12 bases map to TRBD2. The junction had 5 bases not matched to a gene; V was cut back by 5 bases and J by 0 bases. This CDR3 contains 17 residues. Per germline, CDR1 NNHNN and CDR2 SYGAGS (reference sequence). The sequenced part of the CDR3 DNA is TGTGCCAGCGGGCCGGGACTGGGGGGTCCAAACACCGGGCAGCTCTAC. It is translated as CASGPGLGGPNTGQLY. The CDR3 reads in full as CASGPGLGGPNTGQLYF.

To note about this clone: Genes and germline come from the mouse. From the germline J gene comes the end of the CDR3, since the read stops 1 residue before it. This sequence joins TRBV2 and TRBJ2-3; D may correspond to TRBD1 or TRBD2 (5 bases each). The V and J ends lost 2 bases and 0 bases respectively, with 12 bases between them. Looked up from germline, CDR1 is LGHNA and CDR2 is YSYQKL. This CDR3 has 16 amino acids. The CDR3 DNA, read in part, is TGTGCCAGCAGCCAACCGGGGCGCGGGAGTGCAGAAACGCTGTAT. It encodes CASSQPGRGSAETLY. The complete CDR3 sequence is CASSQPGRGSAETLYF.

As for this clone: The listed genes are named as in mouse. Coverage ceases 1 residue before the CDR3 finishes, and the germline J gene fills in the end. J is TRBJ1-3 and V is TRBV1; D is possibly TRBD1 (6 bases). Germline-derived CDR1 and CDR2 are NSQYPW and LRSPGD (reference sequence). This CDR3 contains 15 residues. The V and J ends lost 7 bases and 0 bases respectively, with 13 bases between them. CDR3 DNA (partial): TGCACCTGCACTCCGGGACAAATTTCTGGAAATACGCTCTAT. Residues: CTCTPGQISGNTLY. Given in full, the CDR3 is CTCTPGQISGNTLYF.